Here is one T cell receptor beta chain with its context. This specimen belongs to a study of blood T cell repertoires in COVID-19. TCRdb's copy holds only in-frame clones and misses some; the assay was immunoSEQ multiplex PCR. The sample consists of 190,000 or so clones, about 81% of them appearing once. Cohorts were assigned according to the clinical history that participants reported. The CDR3 spans 13 residues. Germline V gene lookup returns CDR1 LNHDA and CDR2 SQIVND (reference sequence). The J gene is TRBJ2-3, the V gene TRBV19; D is perhaps TRBD1 (5 bases). Sequenced input: PBMCs or T cells enriched from blood (not recorded which). This receptor was taken from a man aged 40-50 years who had recovered from COVID-19. The CDR3 DNA reads TGTGCTCGGCAGGGCACCGCTAACGATACGCAGTATTTT. Translating gives CARQGTANDTQYF.